A selection of T cell receptor beta chains follows, all from one sample in a study of cytomegalovirus exposure and HLA in healthy donors. Sequenced by immunoSEQ multiplex PCR; TCRdb stores in-frame clones only, minus some. Of approximately 44,000 clones listed, approximately 88% were seen once; the top ten hold about 7%. The source material was PBMCs. The receptors come from a woman aged 25 to 39 in good health and CMV-seronegative. CDR3s leave out the opening cysteine and the closing phenylalanine or tryptophan. The order of the fields is CDR3 protein, V gene, J gene.

ASSVGGLQETQY	TRBV9	TRBJ2-5
ASSKGLAGAYEQY	TRBV27	TRBJ2-7
ASSPPDRVDEQY	TRBV18	TRBJ2-7
ASSAQGANYNEQF	TRBV9	TRBJ2-1
ASSYSMAGEYGYT	TRBV6-5	TRBJ1-2
ASRGLAGGGAHYNEQF	TRBV2	TRBJ2-1
ASSLVTASNQPQH	TRBV5-5	TRBJ1-5
ASSKRQGYTEAF	TRBV7-2	TRBJ1-1
ASSELSSTEAF	TRBV6-1	TRBJ1-1
ASSPKTGSDEQF	TRBV6-6	TRBJ2-1
ASSPGQGAQETQY	TRBV7-8	TRBJ2-5
ASSLGDLGGTQY	TRBV7-8	TRBJ2-5
ASGREKGRGATEAF	TRBV5-5	TRBJ1-1
ASGGGLGNQPQH	TRBV6-6	TRBJ1-5
ASSVEGKQTANYGYT	TRBV9	TRBJ1-2
ASSLGTSSGGEQF	TRBV7-7	TRBJ2-1
ASSLSAGLAGRLGEQF	TRBV28	TRBJ2-1
ASSSILKQAEAF	TRBV28	TRBJ1-1
ASSQLQGGSYNEQF	TRBV14	TRBJ2-1
ASSTRVRDTGELF	TRBV6-1	TRBJ2-2
ASSQETNTEAF	TRBV4-3	TRBJ1-1
ASSYTWGGSNQPQH	TRBV6-5	TRBJ1-5
ASSEATGQPQH	TRBV2	TRBJ1-5
ASSLDLAGGRRETQY	TRBV7-2	TRBJ2-5
ASRRGTGEETQY	TRBV2	TRBJ2-5
ASTKEADRRSYEQY	TRBV2	TRBJ2-7
ASSSARTGEMNTEAF	TRBV5-6	TRBJ1-1
ASSPGGSGSYEQY	TRBV5-1	TRBJ2-7
ASSPGRGMTNEKLF	TRBV4-3	TRBJ1-4
ASSLDSEGTARNIQY	TRBV7-2	TRBJ2-4
ASRRGQGLGTEAF	TRBV2	TRBJ1-1
ASRGQGAYEQY	TRBV2	TRBJ2-7
ASRDRIEETQY	TRBV5-1	TRBJ2-5
ASSLVGQAGAEAF	TRBV5-1	TRBJ1-1
ASSYRDGATDTQY	TRBV28	TRBJ2-3
ASSEGLSGSQETQY	TRBV10-1	TRBJ2-5
ASQGSSNQPQH	TRBV2	TRBJ1-5
ASSVALSGAGGDTQY	TRBV9	TRBJ2-3
ASSAQWGQIYEQY	TRBV9	TRBJ2-7
ASSQDYSAGSMKLF	TRBV4-1	TRBJ1-4
SVEDPGQPQH	TRBV29-1	TRBJ1-5
ASSQGTGGGEQY	TRBV7-9	TRBJ2-7
ASSVDNGSPV	TRBV9	TRBJ2-4
ASSLGQSLDTQY	TRBV5-1	TRBJ2-3
ASSQGTGIAGANVLT	TRBV4-2	TRBJ2-6
ASSLAGGSYTEAF	TRBV5-4	TRBJ1-1
ATSREEGGLDTGELF	TRBV15	TRBJ2-2
ASQRSTSGGPLVAKNIQY	TRBV2	TRBJ2-4